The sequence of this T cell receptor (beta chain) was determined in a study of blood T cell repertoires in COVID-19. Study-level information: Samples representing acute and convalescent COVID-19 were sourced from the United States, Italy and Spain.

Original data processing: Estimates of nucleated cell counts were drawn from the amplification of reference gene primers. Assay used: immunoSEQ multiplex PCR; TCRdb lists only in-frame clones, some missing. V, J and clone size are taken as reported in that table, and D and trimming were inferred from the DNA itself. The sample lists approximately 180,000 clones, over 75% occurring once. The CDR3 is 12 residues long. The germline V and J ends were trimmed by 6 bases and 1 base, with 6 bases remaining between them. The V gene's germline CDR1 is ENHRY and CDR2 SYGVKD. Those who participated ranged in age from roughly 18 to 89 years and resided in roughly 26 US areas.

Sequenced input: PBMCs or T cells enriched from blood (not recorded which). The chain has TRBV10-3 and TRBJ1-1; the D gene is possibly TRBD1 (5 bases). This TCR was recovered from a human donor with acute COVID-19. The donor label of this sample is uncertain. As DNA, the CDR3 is TGTGCCATCAGGACAGAGAACACTGAAGCTTTCTTT. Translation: CAIRTENTEAFF.